The 7 T cell receptor beta chains below all came from one sample that was sequenced in a study of CD4+ T cells in melanoma. The data were produced by immunoSEQ multiplex PCR, yet TCRdb's version contains in-frame clones alone and is incomplete. Of around 100,000 clones listed, 92% are singletons. The sequenced sample consisted of peripheral blood. These TCRs come from a human donor with melanoma.

The chain carries TRBV6-1 and TRBJ1-5; no definite D call. The CDR3 is 13 residues long. Germline V gene sequence: CDR1 MNHNS, CDR2 SASEGT. V was trimmed by 6 bases and J by 8 bases, leaving 14 bases between them. CDR3: CASSARRTEPQHF. CDR3 nucleotides: TGTGCCAGCAGCGCTAGGAGGACGGAGCCCCAGCATTTT.

CDR3 region: CATSRDGGIHSGNTIYF. CDR3 bases: TGTGCCACCAGCAGAGACGGGGGCATACACTCTGGAAACACCATATATTTT. The gene calls are TRBV15 and TRBJ1-3; possible D gene TRBD1, 6 bases. The germline V gene encodes CDR1 LNHNV and CDR2 YYDKDF (reference sequence). This CDR3 comprises 17 residues. Trimming took 0 bases from V and 0 from J, leaving 12 bases between them.

Notes on this clone: One junction end disagrees with the germline gene, perhaps due to a read error. This chain links TRBV11-3 with TRBJ2-1; perhaps TRBD1 as D (8 bases). The CDR3 sequence is 17 residues long. Germline CDR1 SGHNT, CDR2 YENEEA. The CDR3 region has the DNA TGTGCCAGCAGCCTAGATGGAACAGGGGGGGGCTACAATGAGCAGTTCTTC. This gives the protein CASSLDGTGGGYNEQFF.

The V call is TRBV2, the J call TRBJ1-2; TRBD1 agrees at 8 bases. The CDR3 totals 16 residues. J gave up 5 bases and V 1 base, and 9 bases lay outside the gene matches. CDR1 and CDR2 (germline): SNHLY, FYNNEI. The CDR3 bases are TGTGCCAGCAGTGAAGGCTTGGGCAGGACAGGGTATGGCTACACCTTC. Residues: CASSEGLGRTGYGYTF. The whole variable domain, remainder taken from reference TRBV2 and TRBJ1-2, is EPEVTQTPSHQVTQMGQEVILRCVPISNHLYFYWYRQILGQKVEFLVSFYNNEISEKSEIFDDQFSVERPDGSNFTLKIRSTKLEDSAMYFCASSEGLGRTGYGYTFGSGTRLTVV.

The V gene is TRBV6-1, the J gene TRBJ2-1; 11 positions agree with TRBD2. The CDR3 consists of 16 residues. Germline V gene lookup returns CDR1 MNHNS and CDR2 SASEGT. V dropped 3 bases and J dropped 6; count of bases not matched to a gene: 7. The CDR3 protein is CASSELPLAGGNEQFF. The CDR3 DNA sequence: TGTGCCAGCAGTGAGCTACCTCTAGCGGGGGGCAATGAGCAGTTCTTC.

This clone came up a few times. This chain uses TRBV18 with TRBJ2-7; 7 bases are a match to TRBD1. This CDR3 has 15 residues. Losses at the gene ends were 3 bases for V and 4 bases for J; bases not matched to a gene: 9. In germline, CDR1 is KGHSH, CDR2 LQKENI. The CDR3 DNA reads TGTGCCAGCTCACCTTCCGGGACAGCGGATTACGAGCAGTACTTC. Its translation: CASSPSGTADYEQYF.

The chain is built from TRBV6-6 and TRBJ1-5; D is ambiguous. Trimming took off 2 bases at V and 6 bases at J, with 8 bases between the two ends. This CDR3 contains 13 residues. Germline lookup yields CDR1 MNHNY and CDR2 SVGAGI (reference sequence). The CDR3 nucleotides are TGTGCCAGCAGTTACGGGGTTTTTCAGCCCCAGCATTTT. This sequence encodes CASSYGVFQPQHF.